The clone carrying this TCR beta chain was seen at least ten times. As for time point: patch test 1, 2 weeks after DPC sensitization. Treatment indicated: therapeutic diphenylcyclopropenone sensitization with weekly scalp DPC. Alopecia patients between 18 and 70 years old and suitable for DPC were used as donors. From whole blood left unfractionated, total RNA was extracted. This specimen comes from a study of human T cells and chemical hapten exposure. Unique molecular identifiers were attached to individual cDNA molecules within the library. TCRdb independently ran MiXCR on the RACE reads; one entry per CDR3 protein. Among 180,000 or so distinct CDR3 sequences listed, 14% were seen once. This CDR3 is built from 15 residues. Germline values: CDR1 MGHDK, CDR2 SYGVNS. V was clipped by 6 bases and J by 1 base; unmatched bases: 7.

The receptor was isolated from a woman aged 30 to 39 with alopecia areata. Some clones in this sample may be carry-over from other donors' samples. The chain recombines TRBV25-1 with TRBJ2-5, with 8 bases identical to TRBD1. The specimen was whole blood, collected in connection with sensitization to the hapten diphenylcyclopropenone (DPC). CDR3 residues: CASRGPGTGQETQYF. Here the CDR3 DNA reads TGTGCCAGCAGAGGGCCGGGGACAGGCCAAGAGACCCAGTACTTC.